The clone carrying this T cell receptor beta chain was observed many times. The PCR ran on 60 Vbeta and 13 Jbeta primers. The table came from immunoSEQ multiplex PCR; TCRdb's copy has only in-frame clones and leaves some out. The sample includes approximately 190,000 clones, more than 65% of them seen just once. This record belongs to a study of cytomegalovirus exposure and HLA in healthy donors. Study-wide background: Approximately 85 million unique TCRs from HLA-typed donors made up an early data release.

V was clipped by 4 bases and J by 6 bases; unmatched bases: 18. In germline, CDR1 is MGHRA, CDR2 YSYEKL. The CDR3 has 19 amino acids. The rearrangement uses TRBV4-1 and TRBJ1-2, with 12 bases aligning to TRBD1. The sequenced material came from PBMCs. This receptor was obtained from a man aged 50-59 years in good health and CMV-seronegative. DNA for the CDR3: TGCGCCAGCAGCCTCATTGGGGTTACGGGACAGGGGGCCCCGGATGGCTACACCTTC. This codes for CASSLIGVTGQGAPDGYTF.